Each of the 9 T cell receptor beta chains below was sequenced from the same sample in a study of T-cell memory formation after mild COVID-19. TCRdb re-analysed the 5' RACE reads in MiXCR, keeping a single row per CDR3 protein. The table records about 340,000 distinct CDR3 sequences, 20% to 25% of them present only once. The specimen sequenced was PBMCs or a T cell subset sorted from them (not recorded which). The receptors stem from a man aged 18 to 29 who had mild COVID-19 (a few samples of this study predate the infection). Cell type and time point are not known.

This clonotype was counted only a few times. The chain recombines TRBV18 with TRBJ1-1, with TRBD1 identical over 8 bases. J gave up 4 bases and V 2 bases, and 9 bases lay outside the gene matches. The CDR3 loop spans 16 amino acids. Germline V CDR1 and CDR2: KGHSH, LQKENI. The CDR3, as DNA: TGTGCCAGCTCACCAAGGACAGGGTTACAGGTCACTGAAGCTTTCTTT. Its translation: CASSPRTGLQVTEAFF. Together with reference TRBV18 and TRBJ1-1, the CDR3 gives the full variable domain: NAGVMQNPRHLVRRRGQEARLRCSPMKGHSHVYWYRQLPEEGLKFMVYLQKENIIDESGMPKERFSAEFPKEGPSILRIQQVVRGDSAAYFCASSPRTGLQVTEAFFGQGTRLTVV.

V is TRBV6-5 and J is TRBJ1-5; D remains ambiguous. This CDR3 spans 16 amino acids. V was trimmed by 7 bases and J by 1 base, leaving 17 bases between them. Looked up from germline, CDR1 is MNHEY and CDR2 is SVGAGI. The CDR3 region is CASTALRKRSNQPQHF. In nucleotides, the CDR3 is TGTGCCAGCACCGCATTAAGAAAGCGGAGCAATCAGCCCCAGCATTTT.

This clonotype was counted a few times. The chain recombines TRBV5-1 with TRBJ2-3; 9 positions match TRBD2. Germline assignment: CDR1 SGHRS and CDR2 YFSETQ. The CDR3 length is 17 residues. V trimming: 0 bases; J trimming: 3 bases; junction bases outside the gene matches: 8. CDR3 in DNA: TGCGCCAGCAGCTTGGAGCCGGGACTAGCTTTGACAGATACGCAGTATTTT. Translation gives CASSLEPGLALTDTQYF.

The chain uses TRBV5-1 and TRBJ2-3; unclear D gene. V lost 7 bases and J 2 bases, leaving 17 bases between the germline ends. The V gene's germline CDR1 is SGHRS and CDR2 YFSETQ. This CDR3 spans 15 amino acids. The CDR3 region has the DNA TGCGCCAGCCAAAATTGGGTGCTAGACACAGATACGCAGTATTTT. Amino acids: CASQNWVLDTDTQYF.

This clonotype was observed a few times. This chain links TRBV7-2 with TRBJ2-7; 9 bases align to TRBD2. Germline V lookup: CDR1 SGHTA, CDR2 FQGNSA. V lost 2 bases, J lost 5 bases, and 1 base stayed unmatched. The CDR3 consists of 13 residues. CDR3: CASSLQRGDEQYF. Here the CDR3 DNA reads TGTGCCAGCAGCTTACAGCGGGGGGACGAGCAGTACTTC.

The chain joins TRBV7-9 to TRBJ1-2; maybe TRBD1 (5 bases). Germline V CDR1 and CDR2: SEHNR, FQNEAQ (reference sequence). This CDR3 has 12 amino acids. CDR3 DNA sequence: TGTGCTACCCCCGGAGAGGGGCAAGGCTACACCTTC. It is translated as CATPGEGQGYTF.

The rearrangement uses TRBV10-2 and TRBJ2-3; D perhaps matches TRBD2 (7 bases). V lost 7 bases and J 4 bases, leaving 15 bases between the germline ends. Germline-derived CDR1 and CDR2 are WSHSY and SAAADI. The CDR3 sequence is 14 residues long. The CDR3 protein is CASKQRGGADTQYF. In DNA form, the CDR3 reads TGCGCCAGCAAGCAAAGGGGGGGGGCAGATACGCAGTATTTT.

The CDR3 DNA reads as TGTGCCATCAGTGTGACTAGCGGGGGGAGCTCCTACAATGAGCAGTTCTTC. It yields the protein CAISVTSGGSSYNEQFF. V and J are TRBV10-3 and TRBJ2-1, with 13 nucleotides matching TRBD2. CDR3 length: 17 amino acids. Trimming cost V 4 bases and J 0 bases; bases outside gene matches: 3. CDR1 and CDR2 from the germline V gene are ENHRY and SYGVKD.

The V gene is TRBV7-2, the J gene TRBJ1-1; 7 nucleotides agree with TRBD1. Trimming at V came to 4 bases and at J to 4 bases, leaving 9 bases not matched to a gene. The CDR3 contains 15 residues. The germline CDR1 and CDR2 sequences are SGHTA and FQGNSA. In DNA form, the CDR3 reads TGTGCCAGCAGCTCCGGACAGGTCGGGTCCACTGAAGCTTTCTTT. It encodes CASSSGQVGSTEAFF.